This is a list of T cell receptor beta chains from one sample in a study of identical twins. In TCRdb, the 5' RACE reads were re-called with MiXCR into one record per CDR3 protein. The top ten clones hold less than 4% of a sample with roughly 230,000 distinct CDR3 sequences, approximately 8.3% of them seen once. This sample was also put to use in a study of yellow fever vaccine responses in identical twins.

Material: CD8+ T cells sorted from blood. All receptors derive from a woman between 18 and 29 years old in good health. The CDR3 runs from the conserved cysteine through the conserved F or W. The D gene is left open where the match is weak. Size is omitted from some rows. Given values are once, few, many or a class for expanded clones.

j_call | v_call | d_call | clone_size | cdr3_nt | cdr3_aa
TRBJ2-7 | TRBV6-1 | . | many | TGTGCCAGCAGTGGCGGAACCGAGTTTATCTACGAGCAGTACTTC | CASSGGTEFIYEQYF
TRBJ2-1 | TRBV15 | . | few | TGTGCCACCAGCATATCATACCCCAATGAGCAGTTCTTC | CATSISYPNEQFF
TRBJ2-7 | TRBV29-1 | TRBD2 | many | TGCAGCGTTGCGCGGGAGGGCCTCGAGCAGTACTTC | CSVAREGLEQYF
TRBJ2-1 | TRBV29-1 | . | . | TGCAGCGTTGAAGAGGTCGGTTTTATAAATGAGCAGTTCTTC | CSVEEVGFINEQFF
TRBJ2-2 | TRBV9 | . | . | TGTGCCAGCAGCGCGGCGACCGGGGAGCTGTTTTTT | CASSAATGELFF
TRBJ2-5 | TRBV20-1 | . | many | TGCAGTGCTAGGGTCCCCCTACAAGAGACCCAGTACTTC | CSARVPLQETQYF
TRBJ2-6 | TRBV14 | . | . | TGTGCCAGCAGCCAAGATTGGATGGGCTCTGGGGCCAACGTCCTGACTTTC | CASSQDWMGSGANVLTF
TRBJ2-3 | TRBV12-3/TRBV12-4 | TRBD2 | . | TGTGCCAGCAGCCACAGCGGGAGTGGGATATATACGCAGTATTTT | CASSHSGSGIYTQYF
TRBJ2-1 | TRBV4-1 | . | . | TGCGCCAGCAGCCAAGCAGACAATGAGCAGTTCTTC | CASSQADNEQFF
TRBJ2-7 | TRBV29-1 | . | . | TGCAGCGTTGTAGATGGCGGCAATCCTGCGCAGTACTTC | CSVVDGGNPAQYF
TRBJ2-1 | TRBV5-1 | . | . | TGCGCCAGCAGCTTGGAAGGTGTCTGGACGTACAATGAGCAGTTCTTC | CASSLEGVWTYNEQFF
TRBJ2-3 | TRBV5-1 | TRBD2 | few | TGCGCCAGCAGCCTGCGGCGGGGGGGGAGCACAGATACGCAGTATTTT | CASSLRRGGSTDTQYF
TRBJ1-1 | TRBV9 | . | many | TGTGCCAGCAGCGTAGGGGGGCTCACTGAAGCTTTCTTT | CASSVGGLTEAFF
TRBJ1-5 | TRBV7-9 | . | . | TGTGCCAGCAGCTCGGGACCGGCGAAGCCCCAGCATTTT | CASSSGPAKPQHF
TRBJ1-2 | TRBV20-1 | . | many | TGCAGTGCTAGAGTTAACCGACTTAACTATGGCTACACCTTC | CSARVNRLNYGYTF
TRBJ2-7 | TRBV27 | . | . | TGTGCCAGCAGTTTTCGGACGACAGATAACGAGCAGTACTTC | CASSFRTTDNEQYF
TRBJ2-3 | TRBV12-3/TRBV12-4 | . | . | TGTGCCAGCAGTTTAACAGGGGGGGAGTTTATTAGCACAGATACGCAGTATTTT | CASSLTGGEFISTDTQYF
TRBJ2-2 | TRBV27 | . | few | TGTGCCAGCAGTCCCTGGGCCACCGGGGAGCTGTTTTTT | CASSPWATGELFF
TRBJ2-2 | TRBV7-9 | . | . | TGTGCCAGCAGCTTAGACGACCAGGGTTCCGGGGAGCTGTTTTTT | CASSLDDQGSGELFF
TRBJ1-5 | TRBV4-1 | . | . | TGCGCCAGCAGCCAACCGGTTCCCTATAGCAATCAGCCCCAGCATTTT | CASSQPVPYSNQPQHF
TRBJ2-1 | TRBV10-3 | . | . | TGTGCCATCAGCCGAGGGAATGAGCAGTTCTTC | CAISRGNEQFF
TRBJ2-1 | TRBV20-1 | TRBD2 | . | TGCAGTGCTAGCAGGTTTCCTGGCGGGAGAGACGATGAGCAGTTCTTC | CSASRFPGGRDDEQFF
TRBJ2-7 | TRBV12-3/TRBV12-4 | . | many | TGTGCCAGTAGTCCGGGACCAACCCTCGAGCAGTACTTC | CASSPGPTLEQYF
TRBJ1-1 | TRBV20-1 | TRBD1 | many | TGCAGTGCCGTGGACAGGGGGGAAAACACTGAAGCTTTCTTT | CSAVDRGENTEAFF
TRBJ2-2 | TRBV7-2 | TRBD1 | . | TGTGCCAGCAGCTTAAACAGGGGGCTAACGAACACCGGGGAGCTGTTTTTT | CASSLNRGLTNTGELFF
TRBJ1-6 | TRBV7-9 | . | many | TGTGCCAGCAGCTTACAGGGACCCTATAATTCACCCCTCCACTTT | CASSLQGPYNSPLHF
TRBJ2-2 | TRBV3-1 | TRBD2 | few | TGTGCCAGCAGCGCCCCCGGAGGGAGGGCCGAGGGGGAGCTGTTTTTT | CASSAPGGRAEGELFF
TRBJ2-5 | TRBV5-6 | TRBD2 | . | TGTGCCAGCAGCCTTGGACTAGCGACGGAAGAGACCCAGTACTTC | CASSLGLATEETQYF
TRBJ2-2 | TRBV4-1 | . | . | TGCGCCAGCAGCTCGGGACTGGGGACCGGGGAGCTGTTTTTT | CASSSGLGTGELFF
TRBJ2-1 | TRBV6-4 | TRBD2 | many | TGTGCCAGCAGTGTGGCGGGGGGCGGATACAATGAGCAGTTCTTC | CASSVAGGGYNEQFF
TRBJ2-1 | TRBV11-2 | TRBD2 | many | TGTGCCAGCAGCTTAGGGGGACTAGCGGGACCCCCAGACAATGAGCAGTTCTTC | CASSLGGLAGPPDNEQFF
TRBJ2-7 | TRBV20-1 | TRBD1 | . | TGCAGTGCTAGCCGGACAGGGGATGGCTACGAGCAGTACTTC | CSASRTGDGYEQYF
TRBJ2-1 | TRBV20-1 | TRBD2 | few | TGCAGTGCTAGACCCCTACCGGGACTAGCGGGAGGGGGGTTGATATCCTACAATGAGCAGTTCTTC | CSARPLPGLAGGGLISYNEQFF
TRBJ2-3 | TRBV29-1 | . | many | TGCAGCGTTGAAGATCCGCCCGCAGATACGCAGTATTTT | CSVEDPPADTQYF
TRBJ2-7 | TRBV27 | . | . | TGTGCCAGCAGCCCTAATGGGGGGCTTAGCTACGAGCAGTACTTC | CASSPNGGLSYEQYF
TRBJ1-2 | TRBV29-1 | TRBD1 | few | TGCAGCGTTGAATGGGGGACAGCGAACGGCTATGGCTACACCTTC | CSVEWGTANGYGYTF
TRBJ2-1 | TRBV6-4 | TRBD2 | many | TGTGCTCGACTAGCGGGACCCCACCCCCCTCCCTCCTACAATGAGCAGTTCTTC | CARLAGPHPPPSYNEQFF
TRBJ2-1 | TRBV20-1 | TRBD1 | . | TGCAGTGCTAGACCTTCACTCAGGGGGCCCCTAATGAATGAGCAGTTCTTC | CSARPSLRGPLMNEQFF
TRBJ2-7 | TRBV10-3 | TRBD2 | many | TGTGCCATCAGTGATCCCGGGACTAGCCCGCTGAGCTCCTACGAGCAGTACTTC | CAISDPGTSPLSSYEQYF
TRBJ2-1 | TRBV4-3 | TRBD2 | few | TGCGCCAGCAGCCAGTGGAGGGGACTAGCGGAATACAATGAGCAGTTCTTC | CASSQWRGLAEYNEQFF
TRBJ2-3 | TRBV11-1 | TRBD2 | . | TGTGCCAGCAGCCCTGGGCTGGGACTAGCGGGAGACCCAGATACGCAGTATTTT | CASSPGLGLAGDPDTQYF
TRBJ2-7 | TRBV29-1 | TRBD1 | many | TGCAGCGTTGCAGTTCAGGGGGACGAGCAGTACTTC | CSVAVQGDEQYF
TRBJ2-1 | TRBV29-1 | TRBD1 | many | TGCAGCGGGACCGGGACAGGGGTTGTCAATGAGCAGTTCTTC | CSGTGTGVVNEQFF
TRBJ1-1 | TRBV4-2 | . | many | TGTGCCAGCAGCCAAGATCTTAGTAGGTCAGCTGAAGCTTTCTTT | CASSQDLSRSAEAFF
TRBJ2-1 | TRBV19 | . | once | TGTGCCAGTAGTATAGGCACCAAGAGCCCAAATGAGCAGTTCTTC | CASSIGTKSPNEQFF
TRBJ2-7 | TRBV4-1 | . | few | TGCGCCAGCAGCCAAACCCCGACATATCGCGAGCAGTACTTC | CASSQTPTYREQYF
TRBJ1-2 | TRBV27 | TRBD1 | many | TGTGCCAGCACAGGGGGCTCTGGCTACACCTTC | CASTGGSGYTF
TRBJ1-1 | TRBV27 | . | few | TGTGCCAGCAGGAAGGGGATCACTGAAGCTTTCTTT | CASRKGITEAFF
TRBJ2-7 | TRBV5-1 | TRBD1 | many | TGCGCCAGCAGCACAGGACAGGGCGCCTACGAGCAGTACTTC | CASSTGQGAYEQYF
TRBJ2-1 | TRBV7-2 | . | few | TGTGCCAGCAGCTTGTTCGCAGAAAACAATGAGCAGTTCTTC | CASSLFAENNEQFF
TRBJ2-1 | TRBV4-1 | . | few | TGCGCCAGCAGCCAAGATTTTGTCGGGGATTTCTCCTACAATGAGCAGTTCTTC | CASSQDFVGDFSYNEQFF
TRBJ1-2 | TRBV29-1 | . | many | TGCAGCGCCCGCTTGGCTGACGGCTTTATCTATGGCTACACCTTC | CSARLADGFIYGYTF
TRBJ2-7 | TRBV4-2 | . | few | TGTGCCAGCAGCCCGTCGAACTCCTACGAGCAGTACTTC | CASSPSNSYEQYF
TRBJ2-1 | TRBV20-1 | . | many | TGCAGTGCTAGTTGGGGGGAGTGGGGCAATGAGCAGTTCTTC | CSASWGEWGNEQFF
TRBJ2-7 | TRBV5-1 | TRBD2 | . | TGCGCCAGCAGCTTTGAGGGACTAGTTGGCGAGCAGTACTTC | CASSFEGLVGEQYF